This T cell receptor (beta chain) was captured by sequencing in a study of siplizumab effects on memory and regulatory T cells. The germline CDR1 and CDR2 sequences are MNHEY and SMNVEV (reference sequence). V was trimmed by 2 bases and J by 2 bases, leaving 11 bases between them. The CDR3 has 15 residues. Data came from immunoSEQ multiplex PCR; TCRdb stores just in-frame clones and leaves some out. The sample includes over 70,000 clones, roughly 94% of them seen just once. The sequence came from a human donor in good health. The J gene is TRBJ2-3, the V gene TRBV27; no reliable D call. Specimen: CD8+ T cells sorted from blood. The CDR3 sequence is CASSLDGINTDTQYF. As DNA, the CDR3 is TGTGCCAGCAGTTTAGATGGGATAAACACAGATACGCAGTATTTT.